The clone carrying this T cell receptor beta chain was seen a single time. The V gene's germline CDR1 is LGHDT and CDR2 YNNKEL (reference sequence). The V end was cut by 0 bases, the J end by 4 bases, with 10 bases between. The CDR3 totals 14 residues. Together with a sample-barcoded 5' primer, a J-beta primer mix was included in a second PCR lasting roughly 6 to 12 cycles. TCRdb processed the 5' RACE reads anew with MiXCR; each CDR3 protein has one entry. The sample consists of roughly 2 million distinct CDR3 sequences, roughly 49% of them appearing once. This sample is drawn from a study of blood T cells in healthy people across ages.

The chain links TRBV3-1 to TRBJ2-7, with D uncertain. The clonotype comes from a woman aged 40 to 50 in good health. Material for sequencing was blood. The CDR3 is CASSQELGKYEQYF. DNA for the CDR3: TGTGCCAGCAGCCAAGAGCTAGGAAAGTACGAGCAGTACTTC.